This TCR beta chain was recorded in a study of cytomegalovirus exposure and HLA in healthy donors (dated by TCRdb to 2016 to 2017). Regarding the study in general: An earlier analysis of 587 of the donors reported about 250 Gb of sequence data and more than 90 million unique TCR beta sequences from 150 million to 200 million T cells. Typing coverage varied by locus: about 629-640 donors for A, B, C, DRB1 and DQB1; approximately 520 for DQA1; nearly 610 for DPA1; fewer than 480 for DPB1. Because of strong linkage in the cohort, roughly five DR-DQ haplotypes were treated as single units for association and clustering. Besides the first cohort of around 700 subjects, a separate validation cohort made up of roughly 120 different subjects was used. HLA typing covered class I and class II loci at four-digit resolution. The later analysis used no new phenotypic data to find candidate immune exposures, relying instead on TCR beta sequences and their occurrence across donors. The aim of the study was to test whether cataloging public T cell receptors could identify signatures of past pathogen exposure. Among approximately 370 genotyped donors of the cohort, an average of around 250,000 unique TCR beta nucleotide sequences was sequenced per donor, of which roughly 18% were non-productive. Using immunosequencing, the study profiled T cell repertoires from about 610 subjects and related those repertoires to cytomegalovirus serostatus. Approximately 300 gigabases of sequencing data and about 92 million unique TCR sequences made up an early release that covered approximately 650 HLA-typed donors. Genome-wide SNP genotypes for about 65% of the 666 donors were used in a later genetic analysis, which treated that subset as a discovery cohort. All discovery cohort repertoires had been generated using a single sequencing platform. To predict cytomegalovirus infection status, the study brought together high-throughput TCR immunosequencing, statistical association of individual TCRs with disease status, and machine learning. In an earlier analysis of 587 of the donors, high-throughput TCR beta sequencing was used to judge whether each TCR beta V gene segment behaved as functional or pseudogenic. A later analysis re-examined previously published TCR beta repertoires from 610 or so donors and added high-resolution HLA genotyping to investigate patterns of TCR occurrence. Donor age, sex, ethnicity and CMV serostatus were compiled together with the repertoire data. Among the roughly 370 genotyped donors, approximately 76% belonged to the genetic ancestry cluster associated with self-reported Caucasian donors. Study-wide conclusions, independent of this receptor: In an earlier analysis of approximately 600 of the donors, most TCR beta V segments were observed in productive rearrangements about 87% or about 30% of the time, broadly matching IMGT annotations. Roughly uniform sequencing depth across donors was assumed in presence/absence analyses, although this assumption may not hold. Most TCR sequences were seen in very few donors, while some public TCRs were found in many individuals. Because some donors lacked HLA typing at each locus, the association tests relied only on the typed subset. According to a later genetic analysis, donors in an Asian-associated ancestry cluster had fewer N-insertions in productive TCRs than the approximately 650-donor mean. When HLA alleles, especially DR and DQ, strongly co-occurred, attributing TCR associations to individual alleles was difficult. A later analysis associated around 16,000 TCR beta sequences with specific HLA alleles at a false discovery rate of 0.05. The authors suggested that the approach could potentially be extended to other disease states and immunological phenotypes. According to a later analysis, most CMV-associated TCR beta chains appeared to be HLA-restricted, and the HLA associations seemed to be driven largely by CMV exposure. In a later analysis, TCR association rates were found to vary across HLA loci, with the most associated TCRs seen for DRB1 alleles and the fewest for HLA-C alleles. A later analysis reported that several top co-occurrence clusters appeared linked to parvovirus B19, influenza, CMV and Epstein-Barr virus. A few of the identified cytomegalovirus-associated TCR beta chains were confirmed in vitro to be specific for cytomegalovirus antigens. In a later genetic analysis, a missense DCLRE1C variant was associated with V-gene and J-gene trimming of TCR beta chains, and the association was replicated in an independent cohort. The study gave a list of about 150 TCR beta chains associated with cytomegalovirus. Immune exposure information for the cohort was limited to CMV serostatus. Correlated functional status among segregating V segments might be attributable to linkage disequilibrium, but an unknown experimental factor could not be ruled out. This cohort had only TCR beta chains sequenced, and the lack of alpha or paired-chain data limited which features could be detected. A cluster of highly shared sequence variants was judged likely to represent a technical artifact of the sequencing pipeline. A further reported finding was that TCR beta sequences accurately predicted the HLA-A and HLA-B alleles for most subjects in the first cohort. In a later analysis, HLA-associated TCR beta chains were found to be more clonally expanded and to have lower generation probabilities than equally common non-associated chains. The 87-base-pair reads could not distinguish some IMGT-functional V segments, including TRBV6-2 and TRBV6-3, so those segments were excluded. Cytomegalovirus status was reported to be diagnosed by the classifier with high specificity and sensitivity in both the original and validation cohorts. The earlier analysis of about 600 of the donors excluded approximately 15 rarely observed V segments, including chromosome 9 orphons, because counts were too low.

Reading the germline V gene gives CDR1 MGHDK and CDR2 SYGVNS. Trimming removed 4 bases from V and 6 bases from J; the gene matches leave 9 bases unexplained. From cysteine to phenylalanine, the CDR3 is 16 amino acids long. The only DNA kept is the CDR3, 48 bases in frame from the first base. The cohort was made up of under 800 healthy bone marrow donors. All cohort members were sampled while nominally healthy, although unrecorded immune exposures were likely present. The donor tested CMV seronegative and was one of the 352 seronegative cohort members. Every donor gave a peripheral blood sample, and the peripheral blood mononuclear cells from that sample were used for TCR beta sequencing. Genomic DNA was extracted from the blood cell samples with the Qiagen DNeasy Blood Extraction Kit. Turning to this clone: The antigen it binds to is not known. The input lacks base qualities; no much larger clone sits a single base away.

Libraries were made using the immunoSEQ multiplex PCR assay. A mixture of 60 forward primers for TCR Vbeta segments and 13 reverse primers for TCR Jbeta segments was used in the multiplex PCR. The CDR3 region of rearranged TCR beta genes was amplified from genomic DNA with a multiplex PCR assay. On the Illumina HiSeq System, the amplified TCR beta libraries were sequenced as 87-base-pair reads. Concerning the study's data processing: Across the roughly 670 repertoires, a later analysis counted approximately 75 million unique TCR beta chains, around 11 million of which were shared by at least two donors. Raw reads were error-corrected and collapsed into unique sequences by a nearest-neighbor algorithm in which closely related sequences were merged to remove PCR and sequencing errors. To assign V, D and J gene segments, CDR3 sequences were aligned to IMGT reference sequences. For a sequence to be retained, a match of at least six nucleotides was required to both a V gene segment and a J gene segment. A rearrangement was called productive if the CDR3 had no stop codons and remained in frame with V and J, and every other rearrangement was called non-productive. Following IMGT convention, CDR3 was defined as the stretch from the second conserved V-encoded cysteine up to the conserved J-encoded phenylalanine. Sequences without an unambiguous match to a single V gene segment were excluded from the earlier analysis of about 640 of the donors. An earlier analysis of around 600 of the donors classified V segments as functional when productive rearrangements were above 56.7% and as segregating when the standard deviation between donors was above 5%. A statistical classification framework was built for diagnosing cytomegalovirus status from the catalog of TCR beta chain sequences. In a later analysis, V and J genes were assigned by comparing TCR nucleotide sequences against IMGT/GENE-DB human TR gene sequences. A later analysis assigned CDR3 sequences and most-parsimonious VDJ recombination scenarios with the TCRdist pipeline. In a later analysis, each TCR beta chain was defined by its CDR3 amino acid sequence together with its V-gene family, and reads without a unique V-gene family were excluded. In a later analysis, approximately 640 highly shared, low-generation-probability nucleotide sequences were removed to address suspected cross-contamination and a sequencing artifact. In a later analysis, a clonal expansion index was calculated for each public chain from normalized within-repertoire ranks of inferred template counts. Generation probabilities in a later analysis came from a VDJ recombination model fitted to out-of-frame rearrangements, and those results were checked against IGoR. A later analysis scored TCR-TCR, TCR-HLA and TCR-CMV co-occurrence with hypergeometric tests, applying a repertoire-size bias correction to TCR pairs. A later analysis estimated false discovery rates by permuting HLA or CMV assignments 20 times. In a later analysis, co-occurring TCRs were grouped with DBSCAN, and TCRdist sequence similarity was added when clustering was performed within HLA-allele-positive subsets. Repertoires with fewer than 30,000 or more than 120,000 public chains were left out of co-occurrence clustering, as were five repertoires with anomalous nucleotide sharing. TCRdb holds this immuneACCESS table with in-frame rearrangements only. Some clones are missing; in checked studies, unresolved V genes explain under half, and the rest has no known cause. The D gene and trimming were derived from the DNA, and the V and J assignments and clone size from that table. Within this sample are fewer than 200,000 clones, with around 79% of them counted one time only. The top ten clonotypes cover about 0.72% of the sample.

The sample comprised PBMCs. The chain uses TRBV25-1 and TRBJ1-5; TRBD1 agrees with 10 junctional bases. The clonotype comes from a woman aged 40 to 50 in good health and CMV-seronegative. The nucleotides read TGTGCCAGCAGTGGAGCCGGGACAGGGGAAAGTCAGCCCCAGCATTTT. Translation gives CASSGAGTGESQPQHF.